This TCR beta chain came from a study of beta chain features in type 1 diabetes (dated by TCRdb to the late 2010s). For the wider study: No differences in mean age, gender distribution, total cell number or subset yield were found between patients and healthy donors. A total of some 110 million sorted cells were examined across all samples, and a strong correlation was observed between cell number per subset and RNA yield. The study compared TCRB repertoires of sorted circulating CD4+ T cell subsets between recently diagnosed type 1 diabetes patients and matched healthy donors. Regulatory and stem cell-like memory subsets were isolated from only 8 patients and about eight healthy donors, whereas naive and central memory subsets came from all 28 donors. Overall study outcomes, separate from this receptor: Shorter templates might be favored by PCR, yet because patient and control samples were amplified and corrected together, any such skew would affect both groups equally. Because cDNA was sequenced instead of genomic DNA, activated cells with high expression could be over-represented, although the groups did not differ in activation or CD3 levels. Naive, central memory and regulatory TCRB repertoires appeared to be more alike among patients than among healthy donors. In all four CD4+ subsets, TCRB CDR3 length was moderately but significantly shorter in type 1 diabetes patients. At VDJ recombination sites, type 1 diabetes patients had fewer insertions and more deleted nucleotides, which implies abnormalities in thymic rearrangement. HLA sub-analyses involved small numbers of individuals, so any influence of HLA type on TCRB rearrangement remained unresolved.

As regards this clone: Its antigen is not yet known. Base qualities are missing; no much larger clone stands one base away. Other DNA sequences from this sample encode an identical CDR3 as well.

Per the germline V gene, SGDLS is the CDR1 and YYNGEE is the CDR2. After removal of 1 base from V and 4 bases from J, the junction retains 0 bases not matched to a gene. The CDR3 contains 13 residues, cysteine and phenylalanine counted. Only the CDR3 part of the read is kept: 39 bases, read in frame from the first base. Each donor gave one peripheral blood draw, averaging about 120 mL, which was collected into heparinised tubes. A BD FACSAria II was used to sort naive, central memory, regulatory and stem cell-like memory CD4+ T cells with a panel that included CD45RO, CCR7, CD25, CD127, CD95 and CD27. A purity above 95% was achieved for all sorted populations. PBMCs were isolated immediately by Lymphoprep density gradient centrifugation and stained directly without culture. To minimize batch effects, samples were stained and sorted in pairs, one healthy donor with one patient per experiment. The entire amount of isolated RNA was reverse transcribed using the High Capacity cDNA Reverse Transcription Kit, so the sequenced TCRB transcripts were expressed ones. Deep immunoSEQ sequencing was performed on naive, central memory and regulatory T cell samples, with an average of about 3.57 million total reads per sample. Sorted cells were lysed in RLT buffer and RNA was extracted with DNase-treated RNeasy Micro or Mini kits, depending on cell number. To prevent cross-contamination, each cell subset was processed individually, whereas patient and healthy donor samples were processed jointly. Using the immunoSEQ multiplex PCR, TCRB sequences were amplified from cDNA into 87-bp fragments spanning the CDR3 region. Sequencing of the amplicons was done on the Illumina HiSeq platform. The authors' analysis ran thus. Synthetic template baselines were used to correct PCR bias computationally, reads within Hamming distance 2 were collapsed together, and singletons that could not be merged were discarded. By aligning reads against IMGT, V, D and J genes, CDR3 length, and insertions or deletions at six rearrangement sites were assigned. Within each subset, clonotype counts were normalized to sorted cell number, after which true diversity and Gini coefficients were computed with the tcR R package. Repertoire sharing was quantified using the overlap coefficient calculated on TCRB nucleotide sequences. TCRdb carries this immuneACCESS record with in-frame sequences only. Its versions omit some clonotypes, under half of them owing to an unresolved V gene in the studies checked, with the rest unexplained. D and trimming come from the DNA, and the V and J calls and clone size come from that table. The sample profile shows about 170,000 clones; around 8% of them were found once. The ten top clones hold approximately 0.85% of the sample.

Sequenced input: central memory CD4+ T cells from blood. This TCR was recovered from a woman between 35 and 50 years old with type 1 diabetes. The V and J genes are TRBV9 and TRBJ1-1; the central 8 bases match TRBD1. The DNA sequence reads TGTGCCAGCAGCGTAACAGGGGGCACTGAAGCTTTCTTT. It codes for CASSVTGGTEAFF.